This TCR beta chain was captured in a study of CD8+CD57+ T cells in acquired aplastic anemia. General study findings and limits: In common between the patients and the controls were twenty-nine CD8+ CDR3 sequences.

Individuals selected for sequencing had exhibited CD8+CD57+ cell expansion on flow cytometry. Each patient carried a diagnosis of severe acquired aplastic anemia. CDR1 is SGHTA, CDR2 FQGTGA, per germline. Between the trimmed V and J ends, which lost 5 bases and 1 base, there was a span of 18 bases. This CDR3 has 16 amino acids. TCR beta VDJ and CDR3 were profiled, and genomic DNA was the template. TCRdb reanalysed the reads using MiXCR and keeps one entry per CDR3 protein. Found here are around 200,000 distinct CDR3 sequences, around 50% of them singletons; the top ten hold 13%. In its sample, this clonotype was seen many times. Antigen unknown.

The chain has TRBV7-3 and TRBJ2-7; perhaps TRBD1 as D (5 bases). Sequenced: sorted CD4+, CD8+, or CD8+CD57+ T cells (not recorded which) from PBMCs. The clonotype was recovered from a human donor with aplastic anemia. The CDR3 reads CASSLMTDTSSYEQYF. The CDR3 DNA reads TGTGCCAGCAGCCTCATGACAGACACCTCATCCTACGAGCAGTACTTC.